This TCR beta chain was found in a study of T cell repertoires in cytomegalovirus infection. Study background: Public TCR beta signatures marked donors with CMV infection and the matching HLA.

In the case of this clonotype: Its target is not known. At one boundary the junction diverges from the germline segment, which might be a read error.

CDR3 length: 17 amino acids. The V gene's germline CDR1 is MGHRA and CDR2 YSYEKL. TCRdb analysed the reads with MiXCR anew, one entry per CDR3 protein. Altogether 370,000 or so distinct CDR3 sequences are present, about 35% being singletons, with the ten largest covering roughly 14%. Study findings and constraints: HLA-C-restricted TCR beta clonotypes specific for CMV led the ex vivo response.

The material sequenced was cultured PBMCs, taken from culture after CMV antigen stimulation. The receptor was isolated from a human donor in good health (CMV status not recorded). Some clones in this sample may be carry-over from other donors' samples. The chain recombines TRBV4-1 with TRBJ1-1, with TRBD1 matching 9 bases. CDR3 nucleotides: TGTGCCAGCAGCCCCTTTCCGACAGGGGGTACGAACACTGAAGCTTTCTTT. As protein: CASSPFPTGGTNTEAFF.